A single sample is the source of the 13 T cell receptor beta chains below, sequenced in a study of blood T cells in healthy people across ages. Using a J-beta primer mix together with a sample-barcoded 5' primer, a second PCR was run for roughly 7 to 12 cycles. Each CDR3 protein gets one entry after TCRdb re-called the 5' RACE reads with MiXCR. Of 1,500,000 or so distinct CDR3 sequences listed, roughly 43% are singletons. Sequenced sample: blood. These receptors were obtained from a woman younger than 30 in good health.

The chain couples TRBV12-3 or TRBV12-4 to TRBJ2-5; the match to TRBD1 covers 10 bases. Trimming took 5 bases from V and 4 from J; bases not matched to a gene: 7. The CDR3 runs 15 residues. CDR3 bases: TGTGCCAGCAGTATTAGACAGGGGGCCGCAGAGACCCAGTACTTC. As protein: CASSIRQGAAETQYF.

The J gene is TRBJ1-5, the V gene TRBV3-1; D remains unclear. The CDR3 has 13 amino acids. V lost 3 bases to trimming and J lost 6 bases, with 9 bases between them. Germline-derived CDR1 and CDR2 are LGHDT and YNNKEL (reference sequence). The CDR3 region is CASSQMDRQPQHF. In DNA form, the CDR3 reads TGTGCCAGCAGCCAGATGGACCGTCAGCCCCAGCATTTT.

This clonotype was detected only a few times. This chain connects TRBV20-1 to TRBJ1-1, with D possibly matching TRBD1 (6 bases). Looked up from germline, CDR1 is DFQATT and CDR2 is SNEGSKA (reference sequence). The CDR3 runs to 12 residues. The V end was cut by 6 bases, the J end by 6 bases, with 14 bases between. This chain's CDR3 is CSASGGGAEAFF. For the CDR3, the DNA is TGCAGTGCCAGTGGGGGGGGCGCTGAAGCTTTCTTT.

The V gene is TRBV5-5, the J gene TRBJ1-2, with D possibly TRBD1 on 6 matching bases. The ends were cut back, 5 bases at V and 8 bases at J, with 22 bases in the middle. CDR1 and CDR2 from the germline V gene are SGHKS and YYEKEE (reference sequence). CDR3 size: 15 residues. The CDR3 DNA sequence: TGTGCCAGCAGTCCCGGGACATATGTTCATAGAGGCTACACCTTC. It encodes CASSPGTYVHRGYTF.

V gene TRBV12-3 or TRBV12-4 combines with J gene TRBJ1-5, with D hard to call. V lost 5 bases and J 6 bases, leaving 11 bases between the germline ends. This CDR3 contains 13 residues. CDR3 sequence: CASSVSAGQPQHF. The CDR3 coding sequence is TGTGCCAGCAGTGTTTCGGCGGGTCAGCCCCAGCATTTT.

The J gene is TRBJ1-2, the V gene TRBV4-2; D unresolved. Germline V CDR1 and CDR2: LGHNA, YNFKEQ. Trimming removed 2 bases at V and 0 bases at J, with 10 bases between. The CDR3 totals 15 residues. This CDR3 reads CASSQNSAPNYGYTF. As DNA, the CDR3 is TGTGCCAGCAGCCAAAACAGTGCCCCTAACTATGGCTACACCTTC.

This clonotype was recorded many times. The chain carries TRBV4-3 and TRBJ2-6; D is perhaps TRBD1 (5 bases). The germline gives CDR1 LGHNA, CDR2 YSLEER. This CDR3 spans 16 amino acids. With 0 bases removed from V and 4 bases from J, the gap between germline ends came to 10 bases. CDR3 nucleotide sequence: TGCGCCAGCAGCCAAGATCAGGGCACCGGGGCCAACGTCCTGACTTTC. Protein: CASSQDQGTGANVLTF.

On this clonotype: A much larger clone sits a single nucleotide away, making a read error possible. The J gene is TRBJ2-1, the V gene TRBV6-2 or TRBV6-3; the match to TRBD1 covers 9 bases. The germline V gene has CDR1 MNHEY and CDR2 SVGEGT. The CDR3 covers 17 residues. Trimming at V came to 5 bases and at J to 6 bases, leaving 14 bases not matched to a gene. The CDR3 coding sequence is TGTGCCAGCAGTCTTCGACGCAGACAGGGGGTCTGCAATGAGCAGTTCTTC. Encoded protein: CASSLRRRQGVCNEQFF.

This clonotype came up once. The V and J genes are TRBV20-1 and TRBJ1-6; a weak D match, TRBD1 (5 bases). CDR1 DFQATT and CDR2 SNEGSKA come from the germline V gene (reference sequence). V dropped 0 bases and J dropped 8 bases, with 32 bases sitting between them. The CDR3 is 21 residues long. CDR3 DNA sequence: TGCAGTGCTAGAGATCGGTATAGGGGAAAATTCGGTATATATAGGGATTCACCCCTCCACTTT. This gives the protein CSARDRYRGKFGIYRDSPLHF.

V usage is TRBV7-2 and J usage is TRBJ1-1; the D is unclear. V gave up 3 bases and J gave up 9 bases, with 17 bases separating them. The CDR3 has 14 amino acids. Germline loops: CDR1 SGHTA, CDR2 FQGNSA. The CDR3: CASSFSRTEQKAFF. DNA for the CDR3: TGTGCCAGCAGCTTTAGTAGGACGGAGCAAAAAGCTTTCTTT.

This clonotype was found a few times. Relative to the germline gene, one junction end is altered; a read error may explain this. J is TRBJ1-5 and V is TRBV5-1; D gene ambiguous. This CDR3 has 14 residues. Germline CDR1 reads SGHRS; CDR2 reads YFSETQ. The DNA of the CDR3 is TGTGCCAGCAGTTTAGAGGGTCTAAATCAGCCCCAGCATTTT. Its protein is CASSLEGLNQPQHF. The whole variable domain, remainder taken from reference TRBV5-1 and TRBJ1-5, is KAGVTQTPRYLIKTRGQQVTLSCSPISGHRSVSWYQQTPGQGLQFLFEYFSETQRNKGNFPGRFSGRQFSNSRSEMNVSTLELGDSALYLCASSLEGLNQPQHFGDGTRLSIL.

V is TRBV27 and J is TRBJ2-7; 10 bases agree with TRBD1. With V trimmed by 6 bases and J by 2 bases, 7 bases remained unmatched. In germline, CDR1 is MNHEY, CDR2 SMNVEV (reference sequence). This CDR3 region has 15 residues. This chain's CDR3 is CASSRGTGAAYEQYF. In DNA, the CDR3 is TGTGCCAGCAGCCGCGGGACAGGGGCTGCCTACGAGCAGTACTTC.

This chain uses TRBV20-1 with TRBJ1-5, with 7 nucleotides matching TRBD1. With V trimmed by 3 bases and J by 1 base, 6 bases remained unmatched. The germline CDR1 and CDR2 sequences are DFQATT and SNEGSKA (reference sequence). The CDR3 contains 15 residues. The CDR3: CSASIGGGSNQPQHF. The CDR3 nucleotides read TGCAGTGCTAGTATAGGGGGCGGGAGCAATCAGCCCCAGCATTTT.